The 10 T cell receptor beta chains listed next were all sequenced from one sample in a study of T cell responses to AZD1222 COVID-19 vaccine. The assay was immunoSEQ multiplex PCR, and TCRdb's table has in-frame clones only and misses some. The sample has 150,000 to 200,000 clones; roughly 94% are singletons. The starting material was peripheral blood, obtained on day 0 of AZD1222 vaccination. Receptor source: an adult in good health.

V is TRBV12-3 or TRBV12-4 and J is TRBJ1-2; tentatively, D is TRBD1 (5 bases). This CDR3 spans 12 amino acids. Trimming cost V 1 base and J 5 bases, with 5 bases left between them. In nucleotides, the CDR3 is TGTGCCAGCAGTTTAGGACAGTATGGCTACACCTTC. This gives the protein CASSLGQYGYTF.

Note on this clone: The germline gene is not matched at one end of the junction; a read error may be the cause. This chain uses TRBV28 with TRBJ2-1; D not resolved. The CDR3 is 11 amino acids. CDR1 MDHEN and CDR2 SYDVKM come from the germline V gene. The CDR3 protein is CACSTYNEQFF. The CDR3 DNA is TGTGCCTGCAGCACCTACAATGAGCAGTTCTTC.

The genes are TRBV30 and TRBJ1-4; D gene uncertain. The CDR3 runs to 15 residues. The germline CDR1 and CDR2 sequences are GTSNPN and SVGIG (reference sequence). V was trimmed by 7 bases and J by 3 bases, leaving 18 bases between them. CDR3 sequence: CAFKSTLHSNEKLFF. Written as DNA, the CDR3 is TGTGCCTTTAAAAGTACCCTGCACTCTAATGAAAAACTGTTTTTT.

This chain connects TRBV12-5 to TRBJ2-2; 9 nucleotides match TRBD1. Germline-derived CDR1 and CDR2 are LGHNT and FRNRAP. Trimming took 1 base from V and 6 from J; bases not matched to a gene: 9. The CDR3 is made up of 17 amino acids. Here the CDR3 reads CASGLASTGGLAGELFF. DNA of the CDR3: TGTGCTAGTGGTTTGGCATCAACAGGGGGCCTCGCCGGGGAGCTGTTTTTT.

This clone was detected only a few times. V usage is TRBV2 and J usage is TRBJ2-5; the match to TRBD1 covers 9 bases. Germline V gives CDR1 SNHLY, CDR2 FYNNEI. The CDR3 has 15 residues. V shed 6 bases and J 1 base; nucleotides not matched to a gene: 6. The CDR3: CASSSQDRGQETQYF. The DNA of the CDR3 is TGTGCCAGCAGCTCCCAGGACAGGGGCCAAGAGACCCAGTACTTC.

The chain has TRBV27 and TRBJ2-3; TRBD2 aligns across 7 bases. Germline trimming cut 7 bases from V and 1 base from J; bases unmatched to any gene: 8. The V gene's germline CDR1 is MNHEY and CDR2 SMNVEV (reference sequence). This CDR3 spans 15 amino acids. The CDR3 loop reads CASTLSLAGTDTQYF. In DNA form, the CDR3 reads TGTGCCAGCACCCTCAGCCTAGCGGGCACAGATACGCAGTATTTT.

The genes are TRBV20-1 and TRBJ1-3; maybe TRBD1 (5 bases). The CDR3 length is 14 residues. V was pared by 3 bases and J by 8 bases, with 17 bases between. CDR1 and CDR2 from the germline V gene are DFQATT and SNEGSKA (reference sequence). This chain's CDR3 is CSASARVPRDTIYF. The CDR3 DNA sequence: TGCAGTGCTAGTGCCAGGGTTCCCAGGGACACCATATATTTT.

V and J are TRBV9 and TRBJ1-6; D is perhaps TRBD1 (6 bases). CDR1 is SGDLS, CDR2 YYNGEE, per germline. The CDR3 sequence is 14 residues long. The germline V and J ends were trimmed by 6 bases and 3 bases, with 10 bases remaining between them. The CDR3 DNA follows: TGTGCCAGCACCCCGGACAGCTATAATTCACCCCTCCACTTT. This translates into CASTPDSYNSPLHF.

The chain has TRBV7-9 and TRBJ1-4, with 7 bases aligning to TRBD1. Trimming took 2 bases from V and 2 from J; bases not matched to a gene: 5. The CDR3 has 16 amino acids. Per germline, CDR1 SEHNR and CDR2 FQNEAQ (reference sequence). This chain's CDR3 is CASSLLGGRTNEKLFF. The CDR3 DNA sequence: TGTGCCAGCAGCTTACTAGGGGGCAGGACTAATGAAAAACTGTTTTTT.

The chain carries TRBV25-1 and TRBJ2-7, with D possibly being TRBD2 (5 bases). This CDR3 comprises 14 residues. CDR1 is MGHDK, CDR2 SYGVNS, per germline. V lost 0 bases to trimming and J lost 3 bases, with 9 bases between them. CDR3 DNA: TGTGCCAGCAGTGAATATAACGCGGGCTACGAGCAGTACTTC. Its translation: CASSEYNAGYEQYF.